This T cell receptor (beta chain) was observed in a study of blood T cell repertoires in COVID-19. As concerns this clone: One end of the junction fails to match germline, which may point to a read error.

The germline gives CDR1 MNHEY, CDR2 SVGAGI. The CDR3 spans 11 residues. Clones were read by immunoSEQ multiplex PCR, and TCRdb kept only the in-frame ones, dropping some. This table holds roughly 300,000 clones, roughly nine tenths found once. The sequenced sample was peripheral blood. The sequence came from a woman aged 30 to 39 with COVID-19, enrolled during active disease. V is TRBV6-5 and J is TRBJ1-1; 8 nucleotides align to TRBD1. The CDR3 region has the DNA TGTGCCAGCAATCAGGGGGCGTTAGCCCAATTT. Protein: CASNQGALAQF.